These T cell receptor beta chains were read from a single sample in a study of radiotherapy plus CTLA-4 blockade in lung cancer. Assay used: immunoSEQ multiplex PCR; TCRdb lists only in-frame clones, some missing. The data contain some 110,000 clones, approximately 80% of them singletons. Sequenced material: peripheral blood, taken from a patient treated with radiotherapy plus ipilimumab. The source is a human donor with non-small cell lung cancer that progressed on radiotherapy plus ipilimumab. Some clones in this sample may be carry-over from other donors' samples. Both conserved end residues are part of each CDR3. The size entry is marked missing in some rows and otherwise reads once, few, many or a size class.

clone_size: -
v_call: TRBV6-6
cdr3_length: 15
cdr3_aa: CASSFQGNPGYGYTF

clone_size: -
v_call: TRBV5-1
cdr3_length: 15
cdr3_aa: CASSFQGGTNQPQHF

clone_size: -
v_call: TRBV14
cdr3_length: 13
cdr3_aa: CASSLQVGGELFF

clone_size: -
v_call: TRBV5-1
cdr3_length: 13
cdr3_aa: CASSLEGSGGTYF

clone_size: -
v_call: TRBV4-3
cdr3_length: 15
cdr3_aa: CASSQDTTQGLGLHF

clone_size: -
v_call: TRBV4-1
cdr3_length: 15
cdr3_aa: CASSQDVDRGRTQYF

clone_size: -
v_call: TRBV7-3
cdr3_length: 13
cdr3_aa: CASSLYGDTEAFF

clone_size: few
v_call: TRBV6-1
cdr3_length: 13
cdr3_aa: CASNKGTDYEQYF

clone_size: -
v_call: TRBV7-9
cdr3_length: 12
cdr3_aa: CASSLESTEAFF

clone_size: once
v_call: TRBV9
cdr3_length: 14
cdr3_aa: CASSVYSAGNTIYF

clone_size: -
v_call: TRBV19
cdr3_length: 17
cdr3_aa: CASSPPTGIYSNQPQHF

clone_size: -
v_call: TRBV4-1
cdr3_length: 13
cdr3_aa: CASSLSNFNEQFF

clone_size: -
v_call: TRBV4-1
cdr3_length: 15
cdr3_aa: CASSHPGQGYNEQFF

clone_size: few
v_call: TRBV18
cdr3_length: 14
cdr3_aa: CASSPQRNGEKLFF

clone_size: -
v_call: TRBV5-1
cdr3_length: 14
cdr3_aa: CASSTTGQGYGYTF

clone_size: -
v_call: TRBV18
cdr3_length: 15
cdr3_aa: CASSPPSTGRDTIYF

clone_size: -
v_call: TRBV5-5
cdr3_length: 12
cdr3_aa: CASSFTNYEQYF

clone_size: -
v_call: TRBV4-3
cdr3_length: 16
cdr3_aa: CASSQGVGQLNEKLFF

clone_size: -
v_call: TRBV10-3
cdr3_length: 16
cdr3_aa: CAISDAGAMVYNEQFF

clone_size: -
v_call: TRBV7-2
cdr3_length: 12
cdr3_aa: CACGIGTDTQYF

clone_size: -
v_call: TRBV27
cdr3_length: 13
cdr3_aa: CASSLGWDVPLHF

clone_size: once
v_call: TRBV5-4
cdr3_length: 12
cdr3_aa: CASSLDGYGYTF

clone_size: once
v_call: TRBV27
cdr3_length: 15
cdr3_aa: CASSSHDRPRNKLFF

clone_size: -
v_call: TRBV5-4
cdr3_length: 13
cdr3_aa: CASSPDTNYGYTF

clone_size: -
v_call: TRBV10-3
cdr3_length: 17
cdr3_aa: CAIRSRQGELEGYEQYF

clone_size: -
v_call: TRBV7-2
cdr3_length: 13
cdr3_aa: CASSLGRVDIQYF

clone_size: -
v_call: TRBV27
cdr3_length: 14
cdr3_aa: CASSLYGVQETQYF

clone_size: -
v_call: TRBV6-1
cdr3_length: 14
cdr3_aa: CASSYTGFYGGYTF

clone_size: -
v_call: TRBV7-9
cdr3_length: 13
cdr3_aa: CASSLSLGETQYF

clone_size: -
v_call: TRBV12-5
cdr3_length: 13
cdr3_aa: CASARSGTDTQYF

clone_size: -
v_call: TRBV5-4
cdr3_length: 15
cdr3_aa: CASSTQTGNTGELFF

clone_size: few
v_call: TRBV11-2
cdr3_length: 15
cdr3_aa: CASSSLPGQGYEQFF

clone_size: -
v_call: TRBV18
cdr3_length: 17
cdr3_aa: CASSPTGKGTVDTEAFF

clone_size: -
v_call: TRBV7-6
cdr3_length: 16
cdr3_aa: CASSWSGGRNTDTQYF

clone_size: few
v_call: TRBV4-3
cdr3_length: 13
cdr3_aa: CASSRTGGSEQYF

clone_size: -
v_call: TRBV5-1
cdr3_length: 15
cdr3_aa: CASSFRGVSSYEQYF

clone_size: -
v_call: TRBV6-1
cdr3_length: 15
cdr3_aa: CASRGVGRGGYEQYF

clone_size: -
v_call: TRBV27
cdr3_length: 15
cdr3_aa: CASSSTGGIMGPQHF

clone_size: few
v_call: TRBV21-1
cdr3_length: 15
cdr3_aa: CASSKGTGEDEKLFF